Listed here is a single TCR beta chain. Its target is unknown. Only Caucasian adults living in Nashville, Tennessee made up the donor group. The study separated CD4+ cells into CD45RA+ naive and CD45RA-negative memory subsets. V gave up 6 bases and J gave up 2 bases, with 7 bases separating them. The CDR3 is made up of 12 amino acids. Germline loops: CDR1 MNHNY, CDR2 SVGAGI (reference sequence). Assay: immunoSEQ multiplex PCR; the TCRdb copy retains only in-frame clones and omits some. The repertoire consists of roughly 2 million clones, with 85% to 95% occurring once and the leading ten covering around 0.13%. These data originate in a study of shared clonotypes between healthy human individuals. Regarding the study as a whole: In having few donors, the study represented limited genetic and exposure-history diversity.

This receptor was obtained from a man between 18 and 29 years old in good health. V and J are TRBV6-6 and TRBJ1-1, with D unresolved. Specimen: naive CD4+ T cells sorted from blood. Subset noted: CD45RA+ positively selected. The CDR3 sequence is CASRFDNTEAFF. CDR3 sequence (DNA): TGTGCCAGCAGATTCGACAACACTGAAGCTTTCTTT.